The T cell receptor beta chain under discussion was sequenced for a study of CD4 T cells in relation to SARS-CoV-2 and coronaviruses. Study overall: PBMCs were cultured with antigen for roughly 10 days before TCR beta sequencing. Of the patients, roughly eight were male, a few female, two Hispanic.

Germline CDR1 reads SGHRS; CDR2 reads YFSETQ. Deletions cut 5 bases from V and 0 bases from J, with 8 bases between. The CDR3 has 13 residues. For about nine days, roughly 9.4 x 10^4 sorted CD4+ cells grew with T cell-depleted PBMCs and CEF. Remarks on this clone: Its antigen is unidentified.

Assay: immunoSEQ multiplex PCR; the TCRdb copy retains only in-frame clones and omits some. This sample has about 34,000 clones, with around 76% found just once. The study's findings and limits: Compared with monoreactive clones, crossreactive clones showed significantly weaker SARS-CoV-2 expansion.

Specimen: memory CD4+ T cells from PBMCs, cultured in vitro. This TCR was sampled from an adult with COVID-19. The rearrangement uses TRBV5-1 and TRBJ2-5, with unresolved D. CDR3 amino acids: CASRARDQETQYF. Here the CDR3 DNA reads TGCGCCAGCAGAGCACGGGACCAAGAGACCCAGTACTTC.